Detailed here is one TCR beta chain. Clones were read by immunoSEQ multiplex PCR, and TCRdb kept only the in-frame ones, dropping some. The table shows approximately 94,000 clones, with about 80% occurring only once. Per the germline V gene, CDR1 is SGHRS and CDR2 is YFSETQ. CDR3 size: 15 residues. Trimming took 4 bases from V and 7 from J; bases not matched to a gene: 5. This sample was taken from a study of blood T cell repertoires in COVID-19. The genes are TRBV5-1 and TRBJ2-2; 12 bases line up with TRBD1. The sequence was obtained from a woman in her 70s with acute or convalescent COVID-19. Sequencing used peripheral blood. The CDR3 DNA follows: TGCGCCAGCAGCCCGGGACAGGGGGCGGGCGGGGAGCTGTTTTTT. It specifies CASSPGQGAGGELFF.